The 28 T cell receptor beta chains below all came from one sample that was sequenced in a study of graft-versus-host responses after intestinal transplantation. For these TCRs, the target antigens are not known. Repertoires were generated with immunoSEQ multiplex PCR, while TCRdb's copy carries only in-frame clones and drops some. The sample carries 80,000 to 100,000 clones, around 90% recorded once. This sample comprised unstimulated CD8+ T cells sorted from spleen or lymph node cells, obtained before transplant. The receptors were sampled from a human donor who was the organ donor for an intestinal transplant.

The rearrangement links TRBV14 to TRBJ2-1; no clear D. Trimming left V 2 bases short and J 10 bases short, with 9 bases between. Looked up from germline, CDR1 is SGHDN and CDR2 is FVKESK. The CDR3 runs 12 residues. The CDR3 DNA follows: TGTGCCAGCAGCCAAACGGCGAGGGAGCAGTTCTTC. It is translated as CASSQTAREQFF.

The rearrangement uses TRBV5-6 and TRBJ2-4, with 13 bases aligning to TRBD2. The V gene end was trimmed by 4 bases and the J gene end by 1 base; junction bases not matched to a gene: 8. The length of the CDR3 is 18 residues. Germline V CDR1 and CDR2: SGHDT, YYEEEE. This CDR3 is CASSETSGGPIAKNIQYF. As DNA, the CDR3 is TGTGCCAGCAGCGAGACTAGCGGGGGGCCCATCGCCAAAAACATTCAGTACTTC. Supplemented by reference TRBV5-6 and TRBJ2-4, the full variable domain reads DAGVTQSPTHLIKTRGQQVTLRCSPKSGHDTVSWYQQALGQGPQFIFQYYEEEERQRGNFPDRFSGHQFPNYSSELNVNALLLGDSALYLCASSETSGGPIAKNIQYFGAGTRLSVL.

Points on this clone: A junction boundary mismatches the germline segment, possibly from a read error. V and J are TRBV7-3 and TRBJ2-5; 7 bases map to TRBD2. The CDR3 consists of 16 residues. From germline, CDR1 is SGHTA and CDR2 FQGTGA. The CDR3 DNA follows: TGTGCCAGCAGCCTAACACCGACTAGCAGCCAAGAGACCCAGTACTTC. As protein: CASSLTPTSSQETQYF.

J is TRBJ2-1 and V is TRBV5-4, with D uncertain. Germline CDR1 SGHNT, CDR2 YYREEE (reference sequence). Trimming stripped 4 bases from V and 2 bases from J, with 13 bases between. There are 15 residues in the CDR3. CDR3 residues: CASSALTGTYNEQFF. The CDR3 nucleotides are TGTGCCAGCAGCGCATTGACGGGTACCTACAATGAGCAGTTCTTC.

This chain joins TRBV5-1 and TRBJ2-1; weak D call: TRBD1 (5 bases). Trimming took 2 bases from V and 1 from J, leaving 10 bases between them. The CDR3 is made up of 15 amino acids. The germline V gene has CDR1 SGHRS and CDR2 YFSETQ. The CDR3 region is CASSFSGRSYNEQFF. CDR3 DNA sequence: TGCGCCAGCAGCTTCTCAGGGCGTTCCTACAATGAGCAGTTCTTC.

The genes are TRBV28 and TRBJ1-1; D is unresolved. Trimming took 2 bases from V and 0 from J, leaving 4 bases between them. Per the germline V gene, CDR1 is MDHEN and CDR2 is SYDVKM. The CDR3 totals 13 residues. DNA for the CDR3: TGTGCCAGCAGTTTAACAGTGAACACTGAAGCTTTCTTT. This gives the protein CASSLTVNTEAFF.

V is TRBV2 and J is TRBJ2-3, with 9 nucleotides matching TRBD2. The germline V gene encodes CDR1 SNHLY and CDR2 FYNNEI. V gave up 2 bases and J gave up 5 bases; unmatched junction bases: 8. This CDR3 contains 16 residues. CDR3 coding DNA: TGTGCCAGCAGTGAATTGGGCGGGACTAGCCTAGATACGCAGTATTTT. It yields the protein CASSELGGTSLDTQYF.

The gene calls are TRBV15 and TRBJ2-5; D remains ambiguous. The CDR3 consists of 15 residues. V was pared by 1 base and J by 2 bases, with 11 bases between. Germline CDR1 LNHNV, CDR2 YYDKDF (reference sequence). The CDR3 loop is CATSRVLARQETQYF. Written as DNA, the CDR3 is TGTGCCACCAGCAGAGTCTTGGCAAGACAAGAGACCCAGTACTTC.

Here the CDR3 DNA reads TGTGCCAGCAGTGCCCCAGGCTCCTACGAGCAGTACTTC. It is translated as CASSAPGSYEQYF. V and J are TRBV27 and TRBJ2-7; D is uncertain. Looked up from germline, CDR1 is MNHEY and CDR2 is SMNVEV (reference sequence). The length of the CDR3 is 13 residues. The ends were cut back, 5 bases at V and 0 bases at J, with 8 bases in the middle.

The chain uses TRBV5-6 and TRBJ2-5, with TRBD2 as a possible D gene (7 bases). The J call could be wrong; TRBJ2-7 is a better fit for the DNA end. Germline V CDR1 and CDR2: SGHDT, YYEEEE. The CDR3 has 16 residues. The CDR3 DNA reads TGTGCCAGCAGCTCCGGGGGGCAGATCGTGGGCTACGAGCAGTACTTC. Translation: CASSSGGQIVGYEQYF.

With regard to this clone: The germline gene is not matched at one end of the junction; a read error may be the cause. The V and J genes are TRBV6-5 and TRBJ1-1; TRBD1 matches 8 bases. The germline V gene encodes CDR1 MNHEY and CDR2 SVGAGI. The CDR3 extends over 15 amino acids. The CDR3 nucleotides are TGTGCCGGCAGTTACACACCTAGACAGGGGAGTTTTGCTTTCTTT. It encodes CAGSYTPRQGSFAFF.

The rearrangement joins TRBV13 to TRBJ2-1, with 10 bases lining up with TRBD2. CDR3 length: 15 residues. The germline V gene encodes CDR1 PRHDT and CDR2 FYEKMQ (reference sequence). With V trimmed by 4 bases and J by 5 bases, 5 bases remained unmatched. CDR3 DNA: TGTGCCAGCAGCTCCTTAGCGGGGGGTGACAATGAGCAGTTCTTC. Its translation: CASSSLAGGDNEQFF. The complete variable domain, with remaining parts taken from reference TRBV13 and TRBJ2-1, reads AAGVIQSPRHLIKEKRETATLKCYPIPRHDTVYWYQQGPGQDPQFLISFYEKMQSDKGSIPDRFSAQQFSDYHSELNMSSLELGDSALYFCASSSLAGGDNEQFFGPGTRLTVL.

The V gene is TRBV5-1, the J gene TRBJ2-7, with D possibly being TRBD2 (6 bases). Germline-derived CDR1 and CDR2 are SGHRS and YFSETQ. This CDR3 contains 13 residues. Trimming pared 7 bases from V and 2 bases from J, leaving 13 bases between. CDR3 nucleotides: TGCGCCAGCGCACCGGGAGTCCCCTACGAGCAGTACTTC. It specifies CASAPGVPYEQYF.

This chain connects TRBV15 to TRBJ1-1; 7 bases are shared with TRBD1. Germline V gene sequence: CDR1 LNHNV, CDR2 YYDKDF (reference sequence). The CDR3 is 15 amino acids. V dropped 5 bases and J dropped 1; count of bases not matched to a gene: 7. The DNA of the CDR3 is TGTGCCACCAGCGATTGGACAGGCCCGAACACTGAAGCTTTCTTT. Amino acid sequence: CATSDWTGPNTEAFF.

The rearrangement uses TRBV28 and TRBJ1-2, with 7 bases matching TRBD1. Unmatched junction bases numbered 20, after V lost 2 bases and J lost 8 bases. CDR3 size: 18 residues. CDR1 is MDHEN, CDR2 SYDVKM, per germline. This CDR3 is CASSLRVKRGRRPGGYTF. In DNA, the CDR3 is TGTGCCAGCAGTTTACGAGTTAAGAGGGGGCGACGACCGGGGGGCTACACCTTC.

The rearrangement uses TRBV4-1 and TRBJ1-2, with 7 bases matching TRBD1. The CDR3 totals 14 residues. Germline V gene data show CDR1 as MGHRA and CDR2 as YSYEKL. Trimming cost V 3 bases and J 4 bases; bases outside gene matches: 5. The CDR3 DNA reads TGCGCCAGCAGCCAGGGACAGCTGCTCTATGGCTACACCTTC. It is translated as CASSQGQLLYGYTF.

With regard to this clone: The sample has other DNA sequences that encode this CDR3 too. The V call is TRBV6-5, the J call TRBJ2-1; 8 positions match TRBD2. With 4 bases clipped from V and 4 bases from J, the junction kept 3 bases outside the gene matches. Germline V lookup: CDR1 MNHEY, CDR2 SVGAGI. The CDR3 covers 14 residues. CDR3: CASSSGGAYNEQFF. DNA of the CDR3: TGTGCCAGCAGTTCCGGGGGGGCGTACAATGAGCAGTTCTTC.

The chain combines TRBV27 with TRBJ2-1, with D perhaps matching TRBD2 (5 bases). Germline assignment: CDR1 MNHEY and CDR2 SMNVEV (reference sequence). The germline V and J ends were trimmed by 1 base and 8 bases, with 12 bases remaining between them. The CDR3 has 14 amino acids. The CDR3 DNA reads as TGTGCCAGCAGTTTATTCTCTGGGAGTGATGAGCAGTTCTTC. Protein product: CASSLFSGSDEQFF.

This clone was seen a few times. The rearrangement uses TRBV4-1 and TRBJ2-7, with TRBD2 matching 7 bases. Germline V gives CDR1 MGHRA, CDR2 YSYEKL. V lost 5 bases and J lost 2; bases outside the gene matches: 3. The CDR3 is 13 residues long. In nucleotides, the CDR3 is TGCGCCAGCAGCACCGGGACTACCTACGAGCAGTACTTC. As protein: CASSTGTTYEQYF.

This clone was counted a few times. The chain employs TRBV5-6 and TRBJ1-2, with 8 bases fitting TRBD1. The ends lost 4 bases at V and 8 bases at J; junction bases unmatched: 7. The germline V gene has CDR1 SGHDT and CDR2 YYEEEE. The CDR3 contains 13 residues. CDR3 sequence (DNA): TGTGCCAGCAGCCAGGACAGGGAGGCGGGCTACACCTTC. Translating it yields CASSQDREAGYTF. Together with reference TRBV5-6 and TRBJ1-2, the CDR3 gives the full variable domain: DAGVTQSPTHLIKTRGQQVTLRCSPKSGHDTVSWYQQALGQGPQFIFQYYEEEERQRGNFPDRFSGHQFPNYSSELNVNALLLGDSALYLCASSQDREAGYTFGSGTRLTVV.

In its sample, this clone was seen once. The chain joins TRBV28 to TRBJ2-3, with D unclear. This CDR3 has 16 residues. Germline V gene lookup returns CDR1 MDHEN and CDR2 SYDVKM. Between the trimmed V and J ends, which lost 1 base and 4 bases, there was a span of 15 bases. CDR3 DNA sequence: TGTGCCAGCAGTTTATATCTATTGTTTGGAGCAGATACGCAGTATTTT. Its translation is CASSLYLLFGADTQYF. Complete variable domain (other parts from reference TRBV28 and TRBJ2-3): DVKVTQSSRYLVKRTGEKVFLECVQDMDHENMFWYRQDPGLGLRLIYFSYDVKMKEKGDIPEGYSVSREKKERFSLILESASTNQTSMYLCASSLYLLFGADTQYFGPGTRLTVL.

The V gene is TRBV6-1, the J gene TRBJ1-4, with D maybe TRBD1 (5 bases). CDR3 size: 15 residues. Trimming took off 3 bases at V and 6 bases at J, with 14 bases between the two ends. The germline gives CDR1 MNHNS, CDR2 SASEGT. The CDR3 loop is CASSDGPGMDEKLFF. The CDR3 DNA reads TGTGCCAGCAGTGATGGGCCAGGGATGGATGAAAAACTGTTTTTT.

The chain carries TRBV5-6 and TRBJ1-2, with 7 positions matching TRBD1. The V gene end was trimmed by 4 bases and the J gene end by 2 bases; junction bases not matched to a gene: 11. Per germline, CDR1 SGHDT and CDR2 YYEEEE. The CDR3 loop spans 16 amino acids. The CDR3 reads CASSRISDRSNYGYTF. DNA of the CDR3: TGTGCCAGCAGCCGTATCTCGGACAGGTCCAACTATGGCTACACCTTC.

The rearrangement uses TRBV7-3 and TRBJ1-2; D call uncertain. The CDR3 consists of 16 residues. The germline gives CDR1 SGHTA, CDR2 FQGTGA. V was clipped by 5 bases and J by 0 bases, with 16 bases between them. In nucleotides, the CDR3 is TGTGCCAGCAGCCCAACGGGGTTTGAAGCTAACTATGGCTACACCTTC. Protein product: CASSPTGFEANYGYTF.

The V and J genes are TRBV6-7 and TRBJ2-7, with 8 nucleotides matching TRBD2. TRBV6-7 is an open reading frame whose function is uncertain. Trimming removed 6 bases from V and 11 bases from J; junction bases left unmatched: 18. This CDR3 has 15 residues. Here the CDR3 DNA reads TGTGCCAGCAGGCTACCCCCTAGCGGGCCTTCGGGGGAGTACTTC. This translates into CASRLPPSGPSGEYF.

The V and J genes are TRBV28 and TRBJ2-1; TRBD1 might be the D (6 bases). The V gene's germline CDR1 is MDHEN and CDR2 SYDVKM. V was trimmed by 6 bases and J by 7 bases, leaving 16 bases between them. The CDR3 loop spans 14 amino acids. The CDR3 loop reads CASSSDSLGNEQFF. The CDR3 DNA reads as TGTGCCAGCAGCTCGGACAGCCTGGGGAATGAGCAGTTCTTC.

The gene calls are TRBV27 and TRBJ1-1; 7 bases align to TRBD1. Germline V gives CDR1 MNHEY, CDR2 SMNVEV (reference sequence). Trimming cost V 8 bases and J 0 bases; bases outside gene matches: 6. This CDR3 is 14 amino acids long. In nucleotides, the CDR3 is TGTGCCAGCGGGGACAGACCCGTGAACACTGAAGCTTTCTTT. The encoded protein is CASGDRPVNTEAFF.

The genes are TRBV11-2 and TRBJ1-2; a weak D match, TRBD1 (5 bases). The V gene's germline CDR1 is SGHAT and CDR2 FQNNGV. The germline V and J ends were trimmed by 2 bases and 4 bases, with 11 bases remaining between them. This CDR3 has 14 amino acids. In DNA, the CDR3 is TGTGCCAGCAGCTTACTGGACACCAGCTATGGCTACACCTTC. This encodes CASSLLDTSYGYTF.